The subject of this entry is one T cell receptor beta chain. The antigen is not known. PCR was performed a second time for 7 to 11 cycles using a sample-barcoded 5' primer and a J-beta primer mix. TCRdb reprocessed the 5' RACE reads via MiXCR and lists one record per CDR3 protein. The repertoire includes 540,000 or so distinct CDR3 sequences, around 24% of them detected once, and just over 8.5% sits in the top ten. These data are taken from a study of blood T cells in healthy people across ages. Study-level findings and limits: More naive CD4+ cells and higher diversity marked long-lived donors relative to aged donors.

This CDR3 spans 14 amino acids. V lost 5 bases to trimming and J lost 0 bases; unmatched junction nucleotides: 2. CDR1 and CDR2 from the germline V gene are MDHEN and SYDVKM. The same data also contributed to another study, on T cells of mothers and their children. From that paper: Versus unrelated pairs, overlap was slightly higher in related mother-child pairs, without reaching significance.

Sequenced: blood. The clonotype originates from a boy between 10 and 17 years old in good health. V gene TRBV28 combines with J gene TRBJ1-2; TRBD1 matches at 8 bases. DNA of the CDR3: TGTGCCAGCAGTCGGACAGGGACTAACTATGGCTACACCTTC. It specifies CASSRTGTNYGYTF.